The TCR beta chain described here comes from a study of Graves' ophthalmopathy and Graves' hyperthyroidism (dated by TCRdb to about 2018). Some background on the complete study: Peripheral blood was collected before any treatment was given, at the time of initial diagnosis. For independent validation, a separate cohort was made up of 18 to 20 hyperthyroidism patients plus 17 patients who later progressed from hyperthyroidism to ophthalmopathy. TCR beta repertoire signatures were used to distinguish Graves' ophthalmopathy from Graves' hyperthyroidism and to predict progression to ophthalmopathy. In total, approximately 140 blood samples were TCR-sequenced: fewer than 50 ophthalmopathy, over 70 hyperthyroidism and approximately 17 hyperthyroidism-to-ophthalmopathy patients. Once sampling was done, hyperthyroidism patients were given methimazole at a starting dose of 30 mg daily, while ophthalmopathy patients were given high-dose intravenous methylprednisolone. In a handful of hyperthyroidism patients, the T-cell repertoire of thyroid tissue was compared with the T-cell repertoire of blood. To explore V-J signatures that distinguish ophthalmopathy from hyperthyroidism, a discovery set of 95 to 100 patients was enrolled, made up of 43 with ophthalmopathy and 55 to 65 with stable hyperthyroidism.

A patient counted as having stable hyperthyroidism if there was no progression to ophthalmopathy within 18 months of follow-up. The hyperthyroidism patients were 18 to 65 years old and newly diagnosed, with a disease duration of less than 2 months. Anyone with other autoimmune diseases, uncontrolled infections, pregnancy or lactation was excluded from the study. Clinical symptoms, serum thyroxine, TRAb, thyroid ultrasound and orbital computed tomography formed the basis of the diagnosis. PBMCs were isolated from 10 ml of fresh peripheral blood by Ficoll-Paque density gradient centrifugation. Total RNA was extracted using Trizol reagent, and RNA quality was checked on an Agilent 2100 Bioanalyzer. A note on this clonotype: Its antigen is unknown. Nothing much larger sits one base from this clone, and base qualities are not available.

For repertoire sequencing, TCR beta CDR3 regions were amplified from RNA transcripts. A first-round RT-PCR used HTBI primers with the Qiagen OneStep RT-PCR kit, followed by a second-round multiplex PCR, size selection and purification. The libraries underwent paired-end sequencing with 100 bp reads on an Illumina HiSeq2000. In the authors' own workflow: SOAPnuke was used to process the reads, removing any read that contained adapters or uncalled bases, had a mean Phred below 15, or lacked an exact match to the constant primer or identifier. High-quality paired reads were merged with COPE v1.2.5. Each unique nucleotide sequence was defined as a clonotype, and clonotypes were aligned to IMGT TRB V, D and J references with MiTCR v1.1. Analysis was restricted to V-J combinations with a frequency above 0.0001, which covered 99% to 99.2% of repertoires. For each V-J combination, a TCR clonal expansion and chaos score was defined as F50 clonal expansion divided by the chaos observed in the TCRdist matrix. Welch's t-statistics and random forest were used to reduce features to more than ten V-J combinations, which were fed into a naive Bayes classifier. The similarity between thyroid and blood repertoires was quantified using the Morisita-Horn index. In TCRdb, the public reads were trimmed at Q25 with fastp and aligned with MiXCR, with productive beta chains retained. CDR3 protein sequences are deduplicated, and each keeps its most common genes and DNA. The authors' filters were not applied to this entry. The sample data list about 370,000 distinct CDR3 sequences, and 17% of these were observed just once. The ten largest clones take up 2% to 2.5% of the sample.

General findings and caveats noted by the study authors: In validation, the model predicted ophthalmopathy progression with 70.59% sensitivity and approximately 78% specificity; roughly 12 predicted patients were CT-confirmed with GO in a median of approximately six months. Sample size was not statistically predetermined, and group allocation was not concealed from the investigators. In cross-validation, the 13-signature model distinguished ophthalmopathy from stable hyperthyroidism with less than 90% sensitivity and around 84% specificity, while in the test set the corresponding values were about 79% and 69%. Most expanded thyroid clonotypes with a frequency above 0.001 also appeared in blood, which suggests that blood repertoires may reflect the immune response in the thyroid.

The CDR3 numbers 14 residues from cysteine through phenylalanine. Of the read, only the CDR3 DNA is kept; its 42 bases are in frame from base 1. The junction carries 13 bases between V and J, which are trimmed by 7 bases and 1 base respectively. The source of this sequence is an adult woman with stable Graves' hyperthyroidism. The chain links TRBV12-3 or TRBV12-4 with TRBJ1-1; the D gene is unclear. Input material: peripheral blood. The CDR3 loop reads CASTLRAGNTEAFF. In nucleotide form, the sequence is TGTGCCAGCACCTTAAGGGCAGGGAACACTGAAGCTTTCTTT.